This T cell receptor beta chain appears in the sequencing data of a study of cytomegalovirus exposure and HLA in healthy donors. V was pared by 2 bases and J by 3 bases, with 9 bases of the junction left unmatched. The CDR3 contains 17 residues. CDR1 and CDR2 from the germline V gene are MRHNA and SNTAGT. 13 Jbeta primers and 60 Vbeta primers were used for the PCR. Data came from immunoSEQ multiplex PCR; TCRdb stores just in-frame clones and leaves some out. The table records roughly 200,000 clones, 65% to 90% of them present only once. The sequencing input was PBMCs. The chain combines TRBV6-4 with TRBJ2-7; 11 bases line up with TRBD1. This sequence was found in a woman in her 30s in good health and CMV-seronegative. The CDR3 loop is CASSDLPKGQGDYEQYF. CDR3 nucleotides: TGTGCCAGCAGTGACCTCCCGAAGGGACAGGGGGACTACGAGCAGTACTTC.